Listed here is a single T cell receptor beta chain. It lacks a known antigen. No base-level quality is on record; no much larger clone is a single base apart. This sample is part of a study of shared clonotypes between healthy human individuals (dated by TCRdb to about 2020). About the investigation overall: The cohort comprised a couple of women and a few men aged 18 to 49 years. For each donor, CD4 naive and CD4 memory were each run on three plates, CD8 naive on two plates, and CD8 memory on one plate. To estimate repertoire size and how much clonotype sharing occurs between individuals, the study deeply sequenced the blood TCR repertoires of five healthy adults. Libraries were prepared and TCR repertoires were sequenced by different laboratories using diverse techniques, in order to increase sequencing depth and limit assay-specific biases. Between about 0.94 and 8.9 billion PBMCs per donor were obtained by leukapheresis. The paper as a whole reports these results and caveats: Sharing across several donors was observed for approximately 5% of naive CD4, over 3% of naive CD8, about 2.3% of memory CD4, and roughly 0.4% of memory CD8 clonotypes. Sampling was restricted to blood, and TCR repertoires in tissue are likely to differ from TCR repertoires in blood. Clonotypes shared by all four sorted-subset donors showed higher generation probabilities than non-shared clonotypes. Because the study included only a small number of donors, the genetic and exposure-history diversity represented was limited. Estimated clonotype richness was generally larger for naive than for memory subsets. Based on pairwise subsampling, the degree of clonotype sharing among donors was expected to be affected by sequencing depth. Rarefaction of sorted-subset datasets indicated incomplete sequencing despite the large sequencing depth.

According to the germline V gene, CDR1 reads SGHVS and CDR2 reads FNYEAQ. V loses 5 bases at its end and J loses 0 bases; junction bases beyond the gene matches: 8. From the cysteine through the phenylalanine, the CDR3 covers 17 amino acids. The kept DNA is CDR3 alone, 51 bases in frame from the first base. CD8 naive samples were CD45RO-negative cells positively selected for CCR7, giving a CD45RA+CCR7+ population that excluded TemRA cells. Donors were healthy HIV-negative adults with no recently reported acute infections or vaccinations. Every donor was a Caucasian adult residing in Nashville, Tennessee, USA. Blood was collected by leukapheresis, and PBMCs were isolated by Ficoll-Histopaque density gradient centrifugation and then cryopreserved in liquid nitrogen vapor phase. Purity and quantity of every magnetically sorted T cell population were checked by analytical flow cytometry. Genomic DNA was isolated from every sorted fraction and measured by UV absorbance on a Nanodrop 2000c.

TCR CDR3 regions were amplified from genomic DNA by multiplex PCR using the deep immunoSEQ assay. Genomic DNA extracted from each cell subset was distributed evenly over all wells of several immunoSEQ 96-well plates, and each plate served as one replicate. For sorted subsets, each replicate PCR was loaded with approximately 190 ng genomic DNA, equivalent to 25,000 to 35,000 T cell genomes. Purified libraries were measured with a Qubit 3.0 fluorometer, size-checked on a Bioanalyzer 2100, and measured again with the KAPA Library Quantification kit. Every immunoSEQ 96-well plate was sequenced on a dedicated single-read 150-cycle Illumina NextSeq 550 flow cell. The study's own analysis went as follows. Because the immunoSEQ output held only junctional sequences and lacked quality scores, the filtering could not match the filtering applied to full-length reads. Sequences were annotated with PyIR, a Python wrapper for IgBLAST v1.9, and V/J genes and CDR3 were assigned using IMGT germline references. Reads with weak V/J assignments (E-value above 1e-6), missing CDR3, stop codons, out-of-frame junctions, or ambiguous translated residues were removed. A V3J clonotype was defined by an identical inferred V gene, J gene, and CDR3 amino acid sequence. To compute the percentage overlap between repertoires, the number of shared unique clonotypes was divided by the size of the smaller repertoire. Richness of each repertoire was evaluated using RTK rarefaction, the Chao1 estimator, and Recon v2.1 estimates of unobserved clonotypes. OLGA was used to compute generation probabilities for all TCRbeta clonotypes that the gDNA method yielded from a handful of donors. This is the immuneACCESS table as TCRdb keeps it, with only in-frame sequences that have V and J called. A part of the clones is gone; compared with another copy, unresolved V genes explain less than half, and the rest is unexplained. The V and J calls and the clone size are those of that table, but D and trimming were determined from the DNA. The sample includes 650,000 to 800,000 clones, with 92% observed a single time. Clones ranked in the top ten supply roughly 22% of the sample.

This TCR derives from a man aged 25 to 45 in good health. Sequencing was done on a sample of naive CD8+ T cells sorted from blood. The label giving this sample's cell subset or site can be read as: CD45RA+CCR7+. Recombination linked TRBV7-6 to TRBJ1-4, with TRBD1 identical over 8 junction bases. The nucleotide sequence reads TGTGCCAGCAGCCCCGGACAGGGCTTTTCAACTAATGAAAAACTGTTTTTT. Translation gives CASSPGQGFSTNEKLFF.